The 5 T cell receptor beta chains reported below all come from one sample, sequenced in a study of T cell responses to AZD1222 COVID-19 vaccine. The protocol was immunoSEQ multiplex PCR, while the TCRdb copy is restricted to in-frame clones and leaves out a portion. The sample holds some 130,000 clones, roughly 84% seen once. Sequencing used peripheral blood, obtained on day 0 of AZD1222 vaccination. These receptors came from an adult in good health.

The chain combines TRBV28 with TRBJ1-5, with D hard to call. Germline CDR1 and CDR2: MDHEN and SYDVKM. The CDR3 runs to 13 residues. Trimming left V 6 bases short and J 3 bases short, with 9 bases between. Here the CDR3 DNA reads TGTGCCAGCAGAAACAGTATCAATCAGCCCCAGCATTTT. This sequence encodes CASRNSINQPQHF.

The chain uses TRBV4-1 and TRBJ2-7, with D perhaps TRBD1 (6 bases). The CDR3 covers 16 residues. Germline V CDR1 and CDR2: MGHRA, YSYEKL. Trimming cost V 0 bases and J 5 bases, with 17 bases left between them. The CDR3 region is CASSQDHRVLINEQYF. CDR3 sequence (DNA): TGCGCCAGCAGCCAAGATCACAGGGTGCTTATCAACGAGCAGTACTTC.

The chain combines TRBV28 with TRBJ1-6, with D uncertain. Germline V gives CDR1 MDHEN, CDR2 SYDVKM. Trimming stripped 5 bases from V and 8 bases from J, with 16 bases between. This CDR3 contains 15 residues. CDR3 in DNA: TGTGCCAGCAGTCTCTCCGGAGCCCGTTATTCACCCCTCCACTTT. This encodes CASSLSGARYSPLHF.

The chain has TRBV5-1 and TRBJ1-5; 10 bases fit TRBD1. The length of the CDR3 is 14 residues. CDR1 is SGHRS, CDR2 YFSETQ, per germline. V shed 4 bases, J shed 5 bases, and the junction held 3 bases outside the gene matches. CDR3: CASSPGTGDQPQHF. As DNA, the CDR3 is TGCGCCAGCAGCCCCGGGACAGGGGATCAGCCCCAGCATTTT.

This rearrangement joins TRBV5-1 to TRBJ2-7, with 8 positions matching TRBD2. The J segment lost 0 bases and the V segment lost 1 base, leaving 0 bases of the junction unmatched. This CDR3 region has 14 residues. CDR1 SGHRS and CDR2 YFSETQ come from the germline V gene. The CDR3 spells CASSLSGSSYEQYF. The CDR3 nucleotides read TGCGCCAGCAGCTTGAGCGGGAGCTCCTACGAGCAGTACTTC.